This T cell receptor (beta chain) was recovered during a study of human T cells and chemical hapten exposure. Overall study: Patch tests delivered 0.01% DPC to the upper back and were evaluated at 6 days.

As concerns this clonotype: What it recognizes is unknown.

Authors' data handling: TCR counts had a median of about 92,000 per sample and spanned roughly 23,224 to 700,000. TCRdb itself ran the RACE reads through MiXCR, one entry per CDR3 protein. The V and J calls and clone size come from TCRdb's table, not from the authors' own analysis. Of more than 85,000 distinct CDR3 sequences in the sample, 30% to 35% were seen once. The CDR3 has 13 amino acids. The V gene lost 4 bases and the J gene lost 1 base, with 6 bases spanning the gap. CDR1 is SEHNR, CDR2 FQNEAQ, per germline (reference sequence). The time point here: patch test 3, about 24 weeks after DPC sensitization. Regarding treatment: therapeutic diphenylcyclopropenone sensitization with weekly scalp DPC. Study-wide results and limits: Compared to controls, expanded TCRs made significantly more large clusters of similar CDR3s. No shift was seen in TCRs above 1 in 1000 frequency with DPC sensitization.

The TCR originated in a man in his forties with alopecia areata. Some clones in this sample may be carry-over from other donors' samples. This sequence joins TRBV7-9 and TRBJ2-3; TRBD2 is a possible D gene (6 bases). The material sequenced was whole blood, taken in connection with sensitization to the hapten diphenylcyclopropenone (DPC). The CDR3: CASSWGGTDTQYF. DNA of the CDR3: TGTGCCAGCAGCTGGGGGGGCACAGATACGCAGTATTTT.